This T cell receptor beta chain was identified in a study of blood T cell repertoires in COVID-19. Overall study: T cells, B-cell-depleted T cells, or PBMCs provided the cDNA or gDNA that served as material.

Only in-frame clones appear in the TCRdb table, and some are missing; sequencing was by immunoSEQ multiplex PCR. The sample records roughly 400,000 clones, 70% to 90% being singletons. V was clipped by 3 bases and J by 9 bases, with 12 bases between them. This CDR3 comprises 12 residues. Germline lookup yields CDR1 DFQATT and CDR2 SNEGSKA (reference sequence). The age range of participants was 18 to 89 years, with residence in roughly 25 US areas. Grouping used clinical history reported by participants in a survey and questionnaire. This receptor was obtained from a woman under 30 who had been exposed to COVID-19. The sample comprised PBMCs or T cells enriched from blood (not recorded which). The chain joins TRBV20-1 to TRBJ1-5; possible D gene TRBD1, 5 bases. This CDR3 reads CSASDGAGPQHF. The CDR3 DNA reads TGCAGTGCTAGTGATGGGGCTGGGCCCCAGCATTTT.